The present entry profiles one TCR beta chain with its context. Time point given: peripheral blood 6 weeks after treatment start. This entry comes from a study of PD-L1 blockade in urothelial cancer. Study context: Patients with male sex and bladder-origin urothelial cancer accounted for twenty-five of 29 enrolled.

The CDR3 is 15 amino acids. The V end lost 0 bases, the J end lost 4 bases, and 10 bases lay between the germline ends. Germline CDR1 SGHRS, CDR2 YFSETQ. In each PCR, synthetic TCR analog templates were spiked in. Sequencing used immunoSEQ multiplex PCR; TCRdb keeps in-frame clones, though not all of them. This table holds approximately 83,000 clones, roughly 83% found once. The chain recombines TRBV5-1 with TRBJ2-2; TRBD2 might be the D (6 bases). The TCR comes from a man between 65 and 85 years old with urothelial cancer. The input for sequencing was PBMCs, taken around atezolizumab (anti-PD-L1) treatment. The CDR3 protein is CASSLDGSGTGELFF. CDR3 bases: TGCGCCAGCAGCTTGGACGGGAGCGGCACCGGGGAGCTGTTTTTT.